This TCR beta chain originates from a study of identical twins. V was clipped by 1 base and J by 6 bases, with 6 bases between them. The CDR3 runs to 13 residues. CDR1 is MGHRA and CDR2 is YSYEKL in the germline V gene. TCRdb reprocessed the 5' RACE reads via MiXCR and lists one record per CDR3 protein. This table has about 250,000 distinct CDR3 sequences, 7.5% appearing once. Study-level points and caveats: While abundant cord blood beta clonotypes carried fewer insertions, memory repertoires showed no such pattern.

Worth noting for this clonotype: Its specificity is unknown.

The sample was also linked to a second study, of yellow fever vaccine responses in identical twins.

Sequencing input: CD8+ T cells sorted from blood. The gene calls are TRBV4-1 and TRBJ2-2, with D uncertain. The TCR sequence derives from a woman aged 18-29 years in good health. The CDR3 region has the DNA TGCGCCAGCAGCCAAGGTTCAGCCGGGGAGCTGTTTTTT. It codes for CASSQGSAGELFF.